These 3 T cell receptor beta chains were all obtained from the same sample, sequenced in a study of CD8 T cells in Susac syndrome. RNA totalling about 0.5 to 1 ug underwent reverse transcription with random hexamers. Each CDR3 protein is one row after TCRdb ran MiXCR on the immunoSEQ multiplex PCR reads. The sample carries a few hundred thousand distinct CDR3 sequences, approximately 95% recorded once. The source material was CD4+ T cells from PBMCs. Receptors originate from a human donor with multiple sclerosis.

The chain has TRBV2 and TRBJ1-5; D is unclear. The ends were cut back, 5 bases at V and 7 bases at J, with 15 bases in the middle. CDR1 and CDR2 from the germline V gene are SNHLY and FYNNEI. There are 14 residues in the CDR3. In DNA, the CDR3 is TGTGCCAGCAGTTGGGCGGGATCGAGGCAGCCCCAGCATTTT. This codes for CASSWAGSRQPQHF.

The V gene is TRBV9, the J gene TRBJ2-7; D gene uncertain. The V and J ends lost 4 bases and 0 bases respectively, with 11 bases between them. The CDR3 contains 14 residues. Germline CDR1 reads SGDLS; CDR2 reads YYNGEE. In DNA form, the CDR3 reads TGTGCCAGCAGCACCCAGTCGAGCTCCTACGAGCAGTACTTC. It translates to CASSTQSSSYEQYF. Full variable domain (rest looked up from reference TRBV9 and TRBJ2-7): DSGVTQTPKHLITATGQRVTLRCSPRSGDLSVYWYQQSLDQGLQFLIQYYNGEERAKGNILERFSAQQFPDLHSELNLSSLELGDSALYFCASSTQSSSYEQYFGPGTRLTVT.

This clonotype was found once. V gene TRBV4-1 combines with J gene TRBJ2-7; D call uncertain. V lost 1 base and J lost 4, with 14 bases in between. The CDR3 is 15 residues long. Germline loops: CDR1 MGHRA, CDR2 YSYEKL. CDR3 residues: CASSQAKRTDYEQYV. CDR3 nucleotides: TGCGCCAGCAGCCAAGCAAAAAGAACCGATTACGAGCAGTACGTC.